A selection of T cell receptor beta chains follows, all from one sample in a study of CD8+ T cells in alopecia areata. Produced via immunoSEQ multiplex PCR; TCRdb's table is partial and in-frame only. The sample has some 44,000 clones, 80% to 95% seen once. Source: CD8+ T cells sorted from blood, taken at week 24, from a patient treated with tofacitinib. The receptors originated from a human donor with alopecia areata. Both conserved end residues are part of each CDR3. D genes are given only for firm matches.

D,J,V,DNA,CDR3
NA,TRBJ2-7,TRBV7-8,TGTGCCAGCAGCTATACCCCGGGGGGCGGGTACGAGCAGTACTTC,CASSYTPGGGYEQYF
NA,TRBJ2-5,TRBV6-5,TGTGCCAGCAGTCCAAACAGGTTCCAAGAGACCCAGTACTTC,CASSPNRFQETQYF
NA,TRBJ2-7,TRBV27,TGTGCCAGCAGTTTCCGGGACTCCTACGAGCAGTACTTC,CASSFRDSYEQYF
NA,TRBJ2-7,TRBV28,TGTGCCAGCAGTTTCCGGGGGGGGACAGAAGACTACGAGCAGTACTTC,CASSFRGGTEDYEQYF
NA,TRBJ2-2,TRBV5-1,TGCGCCAGCAGCTTGGTTCTCGGGGAGCTGTTTTTT,CASSLVLGELFF
TRBD2,TRBJ2-2,TRBV27,TGTGCCAGCAGTTTCTCCACATTAGCGGGGGGGTTCGGGGAGCTGTTTTTT,CASSFSTLAGGFGELFF
NA,TRBJ2-1,TRBV5-4,TGTGCCAGCAGTCCTCGGGACCCCTACCACAATGAGCAGTTCTTC,CASSPRDPYHNEQFF
TRBD2,TRBJ2-3,TRBV2,TGTGCCAGCAGCGAGGGACTAGCGGGGGCCACGGGAGATACGCAGTATTTT,CASSEGLAGATGDTQYF
NA,TRBJ2-7,TRBV27,TGTGCCAGCAGTTTTAGGAACCCTTACGAGCAGTACTTC,CASSFRNPYEQYF
NA,TRBJ2-5,TRBV15,TGTGCCACCACCCAGGCGCACGAAGAGACCCAGTACTTC,CATTQAHEETQYF